Listed below are T cell receptor beta chains from one sample, sequenced in a study of cytomegalovirus exposure and HLA in healthy donors. The table came from immunoSEQ multiplex PCR; TCRdb's copy has only in-frame clones and leaves some out. The sample holds under 200,000 clones; around 79% are singletons and the top ten take about 2.6%. Sequenced: PBMCs. The receptors were sampled from a woman between 40 and 50 years old in good health and CMV-seropositive. The CDR3 runs from the conserved cysteine through the conserved F or W. Fields, in order: D gene, clone size, J gene, V gene, CDR3 DNA, CDR3 protein. A D gene is named only where the DNA matches it firmly. Rows give clone size only sometimes, using once, few, many, or a class for an expanded clone.

>.|.|TRBJ2-5|TRBV6-6
TGTGCCAGCGCGTGCCAAGAGACCCAGTACTTC
CASACQETQYF
>.|.|TRBJ1-5|TRBV6-5
TGTGCCAGCAGTTCGGATAGCACCGACAGATTCAGCCCCCAGCATTTT
CASSSDSTDRFSPQHF
>TRBD1|few|TRBJ1-1|TRBV7-9
TGTGCCAGCAGCCCACCAACCGGGACAGGGGACAACGAAGCTTTCTTT
CASSPPTGTGDNEAFF
>TRBD1|.|TRBJ2-7|TRBV4-3
TGCGCCAGCAGCCAAGAACCTCGGCGCCAGGGGGACTCCTACGAGCAGTACTTC
CASSQEPRRQGDSYEQYF
>TRBD2|.|TRBJ2-1|TRBV29-1
TGCAGCGTTGTTTTTCCGGGACTAGCGGGGGGTCGGGGCTTCTTC
CSVVFPGLAGGRGFF
>.|.|TRBJ2-5|TRBV5-6
TGTGCCAGCAGTCGGGGGGAGACCCAGTACTTC
CASSRGETQYF
>TRBD1|.|TRBJ1-1|TRBV18
TGTGCCAGCTTGGGACAGAAGAACACTGAAGCTTTCTTT
CASLGQKNTEAFF
>.|.|TRBJ2-5|TRBV10-2
TGCGCCAGCAGTGAGTCTACGGGGGGCATCCAAGGAACCCAGTACTTC
CASSESTGGIQGTQYF
>TRBD1|.|TRBJ1-2|TRBV6-1
TGTGCCAGCAGCGAACAGGGGGTCACGTATGGCTACACCTTC
CASSEQGVTYGYTF
>.|.|TRBJ2-7|TRBV7-2
TGTGCCAGCAGCGTAGGACACCCCCTATACGAGCAGTACTTC
CASSVGHPLYEQYF
>TRBD1|.|TRBJ1-3|TRBV6-5
TGTGCCAGCAGTTACGACAGGGCTGTAGGAAACACCATATATTTT
CASSYDRAVGNTIYF
>.|.|TRBJ1-1|TRBV7-6
TGTGCCAGCAGCTTCCGACAGGCTAACACTGAAGCTTTCTTT
CASSFRQANTEAFF
>.|.|TRBJ2-7|TRBV7-2
TGTGCCAGCAGCTCCGGTATTGCGGGGTCCTACGAGCAGTACTTC
CASSSGIAGSYEQYF
>TRBD1|.|TRBJ1-2|TRBV19
TGTGCCAGTAGTCCACAGGGGGTTTATGGCTACACCTTC
CASSPQGVYGYTF
>.|.|TRBJ1-1|TRBV5-1
TGCGCCAGCAGCCCCCAGACAGGGAACACTGAAGCTTTCTTT
CASSPQTGNTEAFF
>.|.|TRBJ2-1|TRBV6-5
TGTGCCAGCAGTTACACGGGAAGCTCCTACAATGAGCAGTTCTTC
CASSYTGSSYNEQFF